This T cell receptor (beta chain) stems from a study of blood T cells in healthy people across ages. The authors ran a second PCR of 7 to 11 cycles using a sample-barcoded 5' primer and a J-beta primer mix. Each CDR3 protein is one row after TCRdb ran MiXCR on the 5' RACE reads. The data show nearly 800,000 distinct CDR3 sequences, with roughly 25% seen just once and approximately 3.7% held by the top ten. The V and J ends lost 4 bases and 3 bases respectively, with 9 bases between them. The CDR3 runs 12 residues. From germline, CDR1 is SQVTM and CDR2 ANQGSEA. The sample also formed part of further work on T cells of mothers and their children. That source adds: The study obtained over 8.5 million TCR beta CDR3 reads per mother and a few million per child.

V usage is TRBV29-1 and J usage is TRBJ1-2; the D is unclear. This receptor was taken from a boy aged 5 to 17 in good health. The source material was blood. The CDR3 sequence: CSVVGIDYGYTF. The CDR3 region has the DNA TGCAGCGTTGTAGGGATTGACTATGGCTACACCTTC. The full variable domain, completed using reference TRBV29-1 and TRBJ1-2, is SAVISQKPSRDICQRGTSLTIQCQVDSQVTMMFWYRQQPGQSLTLIATANQGSEATYESGFVIDKFPISRPNLTFSTLTVSNMSPEDSSIYLCSVVGIDYGYTFGSGTRLTVV.